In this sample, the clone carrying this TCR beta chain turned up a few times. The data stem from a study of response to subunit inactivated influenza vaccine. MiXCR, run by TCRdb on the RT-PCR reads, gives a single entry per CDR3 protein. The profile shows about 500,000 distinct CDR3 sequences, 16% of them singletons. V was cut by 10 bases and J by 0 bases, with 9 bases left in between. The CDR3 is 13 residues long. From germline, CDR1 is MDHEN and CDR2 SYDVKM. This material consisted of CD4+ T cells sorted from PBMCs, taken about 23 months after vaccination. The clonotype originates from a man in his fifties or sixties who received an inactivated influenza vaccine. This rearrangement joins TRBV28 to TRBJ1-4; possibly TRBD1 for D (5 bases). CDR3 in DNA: TGTGCCACCCGAGGGGCAACTAATGAAAAACTGTTTTTT. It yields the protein CATRGATNEKLFF.